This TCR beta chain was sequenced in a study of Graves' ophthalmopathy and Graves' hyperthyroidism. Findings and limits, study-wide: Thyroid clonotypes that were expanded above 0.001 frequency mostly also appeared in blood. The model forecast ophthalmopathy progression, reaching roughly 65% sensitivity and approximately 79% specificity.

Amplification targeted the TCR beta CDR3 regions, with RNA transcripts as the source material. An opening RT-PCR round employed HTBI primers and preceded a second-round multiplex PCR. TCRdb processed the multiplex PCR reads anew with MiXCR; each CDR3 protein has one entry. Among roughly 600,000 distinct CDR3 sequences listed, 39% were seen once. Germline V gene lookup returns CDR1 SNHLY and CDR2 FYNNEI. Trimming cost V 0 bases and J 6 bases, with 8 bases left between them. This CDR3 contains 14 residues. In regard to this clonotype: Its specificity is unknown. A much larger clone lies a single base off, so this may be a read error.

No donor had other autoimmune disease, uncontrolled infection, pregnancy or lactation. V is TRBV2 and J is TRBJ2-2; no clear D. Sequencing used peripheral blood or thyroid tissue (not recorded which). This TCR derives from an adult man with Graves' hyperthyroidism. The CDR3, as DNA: TGTGCCAGCAGTGAAGCTAGCCAGTCCGGGGAGCTGTTTTTT. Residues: CASSEASQSGELFF.